The T cell receptor (beta chain) described here comes from a study of cytomegalovirus exposure and HLA in healthy donors (TCRdb year 2017). Broadly, across the study: According to an earlier analysis of 550 to 750 of the donors, 150 million to 200 million T cells yielded 117 million unique TCR beta sequences and more than 250 Gb of sequence data. To predict cytomegalovirus infection status, the study combined high-throughput TCR immunosequencing, statistical association of individual TCRs with disease status, and machine learning. Across 398 genotyped donors of the cohort, an average of roughly 250,000 unique TCR beta nucleotide sequences per donor were sequenced, and about a sixth of those sequences were non-productive. The later analysis used no new phenotypic data to find candidate immune exposures, relying instead on TCR beta sequences and their occurrence across donors. In a later genetic analysis, genome-wide SNP genotypes for about 55% of the roughly 700 donors were used, and that subset was treated as a discovery cohort. Class I and class II HLA loci were covered by the typing at four-digit resolution. Among the roughly 400 genotyped donors, around 81% belonged to the genetic ancestry cluster associated with self-reported Caucasian donors. In a later analysis, previously published TCR beta repertoires from roughly 710 donors were re-analyzed and high-resolution HLA genotyping was added so that TCR occurrence patterns could be studied. Because of strong linkage in the cohort, roughly five DR-DQ haplotypes were treated as single units for association and clustering. The study was designed to test whether signatures of past pathogen exposure could be identified by cataloging public T cell receptors. A separate validation cohort of over 95 different subjects was used in addition to the approximately 670-subject first cohort. To decide whether each TCR beta V gene segment behaved as functional or pseudogenic, an earlier analysis of 587 of the donors relied on high-throughput TCR beta sequencing. The study profiled the T cell repertoires of approximately 700 subjects by immunosequencing and related them to cytomegalovirus serostatus. Alongside the repertoire data, information on donor age, sex, ethnicity and CMV serostatus was compiled. Typing coverage varied by locus: about 629-640 donors for A, B, C, DRB1 and DQB1; about 520 for DQA1; around 570 for DPA1; some 470 for DPB1. All discovery cohort repertoires had been generated on a single sequencing platform. About 300 gigabases of sequencing data and 78 million or so unique TCR sequences were included in an early release covering about 620 HLA-typed donors. Overall study outcomes, separate from this receptor: A cluster of highly shared sequence variants was judged likely to be a technical artifact of the sequencing pipeline. Specific HLA alleles were associated with over 15,000 TCR beta sequences at a false discovery rate of 0.05 in a later analysis. The earlier analysis of fewer than 750 of the donors excluded around 17 rarely observed V segments, including chromosome 9 orphons, because counts were too low. Roughly uniform sequencing depth across donors was assumed in presence/absence analyses, although this assumption may not hold. According to a later analysis, parvovirus B19, influenza, CMV and Epstein-Barr virus appeared linked to several top co-occurrence clusters. The only immune exposure information available for the cohort was CMV serostatus. In a later analysis, the rate of TCR association differed among HLA loci, with DRB1 alleles having the most associated TCRs and HLA-C alleles having the fewest. A further reported finding was that TCR beta sequences accurately predicted the HLA-A and HLA-B alleles for most subjects in the first cohort. In a later genetic analysis, fewer N-insertions in productive TCRs were reported among donors in an Asian-associated ancestry cluster than the approximately 710-donor mean. When HLA alleles, especially DR and DQ, strongly co-occurred, attributing TCR associations to individual alleles was difficult. In this cohort, only TCR beta chains were sequenced, and detectable features were limited by the absence of alpha or paired-chain data. In a later analysis, HLA-associated TCR beta chains showed more clonal expansion and lower generation probabilities than non-associated chains that were equally common. According to the authors, the approach could potentially be generalized to other disease states and immunological phenotypes. According to a later analysis, most CMV-associated TCR beta chains appeared to be HLA-restricted, and the HLA associations seemed to be driven largely by CMV exposure. A later genetic analysis associated a missense DCLRE1C variant with V-gene and J-gene trimming of TCR beta chains, and an independent cohort replicated the association. Correlated functional status among segregating V segments might reflect linkage disequilibrium, but an unknown experimental factor could not be ruled out. Because the 87-base-pair reads could not distinguish some IMGT-functional V segments, including TRBV6-2 and TRBV6-3, those segments were excluded. In an earlier analysis of several hundred of the donors, most TCR beta V segments were observed in productive rearrangements about 90% or about 30% of the time, broadly matching IMGT annotations. Because some donors lacked HLA typing at each locus, the association tests relied only on the typed subset. Most TCR sequences were observed very rarely across donors, whereas some public TCRs were present in many individuals. The study listed 150 to 200 TCR beta chains as associated with cytomegalovirus. In both the original and validation cohorts, the classifier was reported to diagnose cytomegalovirus status with high specificity and sensitivity. In vitro tests confirmed that a few of the cytomegalovirus-associated TCR beta chains recognize cytomegalovirus antigens.

As for this clone: What antigen it recognizes has not been identified. No quality values exist for individual bases; no much larger clone is one base distant.

The germline V gene sets CDR1 to SGHAT and CDR2 to FQNNGV. V and J lose 5 bases and 5 bases, and a span of 4 bases separates them. The CDR3 covers 11 residues, taking in both the cysteine and the phenylalanine. CDR3 DNA is the only sequence kept; it has 33 bases, read in frame from the first base. Preparation of the library involved the immunoSEQ multiplex PCR assay. The multiplex PCR relied on a mix of 60 forward primers for TCR Vbeta segments and 13 reverse primers for TCR Jbeta segments. The CDR3 region of rearranged TCR beta genes was amplified from genomic DNA by a multiplex PCR assay. The amplified TCR beta libraries were sequenced on the Illumina HiSeq System as 87-base-pair reads. From the authors' description of their analysis: In a later analysis, around 80 million unique TCR beta chains were counted across the 500 to 700 repertoires, and roughly 10 million of these chains were shared by at least two donors. Raw reads were error-corrected and collapsed into unique sequences by a nearest-neighbor algorithm in which closely related sequences were merged to remove PCR and sequencing errors. CDR3 sequences were aligned to IMGT reference sequences to assign V, D and J gene segments. For a sequence to be retained, a match of at least six nucleotides was required to both a V gene segment and a J gene segment. Rearrangements were called productive when the CDR3 lacked stop codons and stayed in frame with V and J; all others were non-productive. Following IMGT convention, CDR3 was defined as the stretch from the second conserved V-encoded cysteine up to the conserved J-encoded phenylalanine. In an earlier analysis of 550 to 650 of the donors, sequences lacking an unambiguous match to a single V gene segment were excluded. In an earlier analysis of around 600 of the donors, V segments were called functional above 56.7% productive rearrangements and were called segregating when the between-donor standard deviation exceeded 5%. To diagnose cytomegalovirus status from the catalog of TCR beta chain sequences, a statistical classification framework was built. V and J gene assignment, in a later analysis, came from comparing TCR nucleotide sequences with IMGT/GENE-DB human TR gene sequences. In a later analysis, CDR3 sequences and most-parsimonious VDJ recombination scenarios were assigned using the TCRdist pipeline. In a later analysis, every TCR beta chain was defined by the combination of its CDR3 amino acid sequence and its V-gene family, and reads without a unique V-gene family were dropped. To address suspected cross-contamination and a sequencing artifact, a later analysis removed under 600 highly shared, low-generation-probability nucleotide sequences. A later analysis calculated a clonal expansion index for each public chain from normalized within-repertoire ranks of inferred template counts. Generation probabilities in a later analysis came from a VDJ recombination model fitted to out-of-frame rearrangements, and those results were checked against IGoR. A later analysis scored TCR-TCR, TCR-HLA and TCR-CMV co-occurrence with hypergeometric tests, applying a repertoire-size bias correction to TCR pairs. False discovery rates were estimated in a later analysis by permuting HLA or CMV assignments 20 times. In a later analysis, co-occurring TCRs were grouped using DBSCAN, with TCRdist sequence similarity added in when clustering inside HLA-allele-positive subsets. Repertoires with fewer than 30,000 or more than 120,000 public chains were left out of co-occurrence clustering, as were roughly five repertoires with anomalous nucleotide sharing. The immuneACCESS repertoire file appears here via TCRdb, limited to in-frame rearrangements. These files lack a portion of the clones; in checked studies, under half of the deficit traces to unresolved V genes, and the cause of the others is not known. V and J calls and clone size come straight from that table; D and trimming were deduced from the DNA. The sample includes 150,000 to 200,000 clones, with roughly 71% observed a single time. Together, the top ten hold roughly 7.4% of the sample.

In total, approximately 690 healthy bone marrow donors made up the cohort. Cohort members were all nominally healthy when sampled, although unrecorded immune exposures were likely present. The donor was CMV seropositive and belonged to the group of a few hundred seropositive cohort members. Every donor gave a peripheral blood sample, and the peripheral blood mononuclear cells from that sample were used for TCR beta sequencing. Genomic DNA was extracted from the blood cell samples with the Qiagen DNeasy Blood Extraction Kit. The source of this sequence is a male donor in good health and CMV-seropositive. The chain uses TRBV11-2 and TRBJ2-1, with the identity of the D gene unclear. The sequenced sample was PBMCs. At the DNA level, the sequence is TGTGCCAGCAGCCCCAACAATGAGCAGTTCTTC. Translated, it reads CASSPNNEQFF.